The entry below describes one TCR beta chain. Antigen specificity is unknown. CDR1 SQVTM and CDR2 ANQGSEA come from the germline V gene. The CDR3 sequence is 11 residues long. Trimming removed 2 bases from V and 11 bases from J; junction bases left unmatched: 5. This sample is drawn from a study of cytomegalovirus exposure and HLA in healthy donors. The PCR made use of 60 Vbeta and 13 Jbeta primers. Sequencing was performed with immunoSEQ multiplex PCR; in TCRdb, only in-frame clones are kept and a portion is missing. Here the sample spans 150,000 to 200,000 clones, 76% being singletons. Overall study findings and caveats: A likely sequencing artifact accounted for one observed cluster of highly shared sequence variants. Three of the chains that were CMV-associated were confirmed in vitro to be specific for CMV antigens. After further analysis at a later stage, roughly 15,000 TCR beta sequences were associated with HLA alleles at 0.05 false discovery rate.

This clonotype was obtained from a woman in her thirties in good health and CMV-seropositive. V and J are TRBV29-1 and TRBJ2-7, with 8 bases that match TRBD1. The sequencing sample was made of PBMCs. DNA of the CDR3: TGCAGCGTTGAAAAGGGACAGGCAAAGTACTTC. It specifies CSVEKGQAKYF.